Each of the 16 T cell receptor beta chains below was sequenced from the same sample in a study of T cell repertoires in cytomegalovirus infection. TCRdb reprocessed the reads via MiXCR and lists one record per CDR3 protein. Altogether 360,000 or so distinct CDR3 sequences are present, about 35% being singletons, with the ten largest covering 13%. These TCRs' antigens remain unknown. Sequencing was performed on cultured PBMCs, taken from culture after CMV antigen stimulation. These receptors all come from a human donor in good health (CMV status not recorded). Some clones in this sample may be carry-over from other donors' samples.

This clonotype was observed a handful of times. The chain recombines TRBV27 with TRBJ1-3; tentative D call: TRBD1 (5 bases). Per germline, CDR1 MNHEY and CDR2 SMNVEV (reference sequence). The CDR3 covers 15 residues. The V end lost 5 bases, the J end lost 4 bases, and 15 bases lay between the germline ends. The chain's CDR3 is CASSPLGTAGNTIYF. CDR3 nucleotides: TGTGCCAGCAGTCCATTGGGGACCGCCGGAAACACCATATATTTT.

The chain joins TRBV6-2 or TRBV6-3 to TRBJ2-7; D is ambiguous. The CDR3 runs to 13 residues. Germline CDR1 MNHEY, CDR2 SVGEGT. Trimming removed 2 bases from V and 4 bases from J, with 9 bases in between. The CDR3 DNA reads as TGTGCCAGCAGTTACGTCGGTGGGTACGAGCAGTACGTC. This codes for CASSYVGGYEQYV.

For the CDR3, the DNA is TGTGCCAGCAGTTATCCTAGCTTCGGGTACAATGAGCAGTTCTTC. Protein sequence: CASSYPSFGYNEQFF. V gene TRBV6-2 or TRBV6-3 combines with J gene TRBJ2-1; the D gene is possibly TRBD2 (5 bases). The germline V gene encodes CDR1 MNHEY and CDR2 SVGEGT. The CDR3 consists of 15 residues. V was clipped by 3 bases and J by 4 bases, with 13 bases between them.

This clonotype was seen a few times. CDR3 sequence reads: CASSIDLRNSETQYF. The CDR3 nucleotides are TGTGCCAGTAGTATAGATCTCAGGAACTCTGAGACCCAGTACTTC. The V and J genes are TRBV19 and TRBJ2-5, with D uncertain. Between the trimmed V and J ends, which lost 0 bases and 5 bases, there was a span of 13 bases. The CDR3 runs 15 residues. Germline V gene lookup returns CDR1 LNHDA and CDR2 SQIVND (reference sequence). The full variable domain, completed using reference TRBV19 and TRBJ2-5, is DGGITQSPKYLFRKEGQNVTLSCEQNLNHDAMYWYRQDPGQGLRLIYYSQIVNDFQKGDIAEGYSVSREKKESFPLTVTSAQKNPTAFYLCASSIDLRNSETQYFGPGTRLLVL.

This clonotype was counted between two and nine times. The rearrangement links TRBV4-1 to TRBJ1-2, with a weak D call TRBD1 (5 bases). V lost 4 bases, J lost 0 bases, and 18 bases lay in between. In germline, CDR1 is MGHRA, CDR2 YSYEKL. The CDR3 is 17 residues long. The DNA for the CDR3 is TGCGCCAGCAGCCTCGGGCCGGGGAGGGGCCCTAACTATGGCTACACCTTC. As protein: CASSLGPGRGPNYGYTF.

This chain's CDR3 is CASSAVGDNYGYTF. The CDR3 DNA is TGTGCCAGTAGCGCCGTCGGGGACAACTATGGCTACACCTTC. The V and J genes are TRBV19 and TRBJ1-2; D perhaps matches TRBD1 (5 bases). Trimming pared 6 bases from V and 2 bases from J, leaving 13 bases between. The CDR3 totals 14 residues. The germline V gene encodes CDR1 LNHDA and CDR2 SQIVND (reference sequence).

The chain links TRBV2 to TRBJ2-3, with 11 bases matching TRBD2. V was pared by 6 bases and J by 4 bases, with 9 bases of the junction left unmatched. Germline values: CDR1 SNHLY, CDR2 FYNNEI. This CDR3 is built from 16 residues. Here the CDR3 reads CASRAILAGDADTQYF. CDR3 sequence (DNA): TGTGCCAGCAGAGCTATACTAGCGGGAGATGCAGATACGCAGTATTTT.

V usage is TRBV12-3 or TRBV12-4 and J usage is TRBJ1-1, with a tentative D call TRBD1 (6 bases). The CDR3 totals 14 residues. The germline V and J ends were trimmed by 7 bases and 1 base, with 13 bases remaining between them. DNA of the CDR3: TGTGCCAGCACCAGAGCGACAGGGAACACTGAAGCTTTCTTT. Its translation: CASTRATGNTEAFF.

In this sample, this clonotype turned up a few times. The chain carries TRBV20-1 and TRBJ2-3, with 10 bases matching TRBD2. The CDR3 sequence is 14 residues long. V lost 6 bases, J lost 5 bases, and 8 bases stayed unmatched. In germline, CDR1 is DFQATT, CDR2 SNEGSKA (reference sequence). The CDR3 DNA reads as TGCAGTGCCCCGTCCCAGCGGGAGGGAGATACGCAGTATTTT. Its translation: CSAPSQREGDTQYF.

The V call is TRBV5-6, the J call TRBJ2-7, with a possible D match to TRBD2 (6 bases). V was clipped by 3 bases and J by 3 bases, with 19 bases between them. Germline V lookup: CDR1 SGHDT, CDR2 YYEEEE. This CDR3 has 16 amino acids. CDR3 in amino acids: CASSSKKRVVLYEQYF. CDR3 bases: TGTGCCAGCAGCTCCAAAAAGCGGGTAGTTCTCTACGAGCAGTACTTC.

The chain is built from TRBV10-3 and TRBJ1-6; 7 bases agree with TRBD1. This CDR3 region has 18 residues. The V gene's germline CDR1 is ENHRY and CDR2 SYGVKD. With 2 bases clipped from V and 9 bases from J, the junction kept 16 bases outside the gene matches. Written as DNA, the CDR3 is TGTGCCATCAGTGAGGGGGACAGCCGATCATCCCAGGGTTCACCCCTCCACTTT. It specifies CAISEGDSRSSQGSPLHF.

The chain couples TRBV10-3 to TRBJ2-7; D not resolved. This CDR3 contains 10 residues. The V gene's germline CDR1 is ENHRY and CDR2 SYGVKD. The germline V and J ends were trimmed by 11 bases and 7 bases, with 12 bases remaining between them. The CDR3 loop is CAAGIGEQYV. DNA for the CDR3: TGTGCCGCTGGGATAGGGGAGCAGTACGTC.

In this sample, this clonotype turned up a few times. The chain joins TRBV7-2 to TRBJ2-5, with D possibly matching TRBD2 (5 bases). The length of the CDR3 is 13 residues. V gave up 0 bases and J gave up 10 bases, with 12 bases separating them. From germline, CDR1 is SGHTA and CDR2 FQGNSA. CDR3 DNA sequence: TGTGCCAGCAGCTTAGCGGACGGGAATAACCAGTACTTC. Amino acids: CASSLADGNNQYF.

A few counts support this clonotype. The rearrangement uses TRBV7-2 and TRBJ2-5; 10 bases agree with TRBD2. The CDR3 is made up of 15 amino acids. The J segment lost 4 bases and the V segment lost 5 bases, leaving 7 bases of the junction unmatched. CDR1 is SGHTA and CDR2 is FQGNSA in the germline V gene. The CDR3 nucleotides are TGTGCCAGCAGCATCTCCGGGACTAGCGTAGAGACCCAGTACTTC. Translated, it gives CASSISGTSVETQYF. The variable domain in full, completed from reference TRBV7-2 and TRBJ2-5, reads GAGVSQSPSNKVTEKGKDVELRCDPISGHTALYWYRQSLGQGLEFLIYFQGNSAPDKSGLPSDRFSAERTGGSVSTLTIQRTQQEDSAVYLCASSISGTSVETQYFGPGTRLLVL.

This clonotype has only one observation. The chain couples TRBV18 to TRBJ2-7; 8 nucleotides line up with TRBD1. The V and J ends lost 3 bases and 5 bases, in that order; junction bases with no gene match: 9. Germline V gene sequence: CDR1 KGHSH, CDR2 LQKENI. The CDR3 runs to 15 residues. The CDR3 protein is CASSPSRTGRNEQYF. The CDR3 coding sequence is TGTGCCAGCTCACCGTCAAGGACAGGGAGGAACGAGCAGTACTTC.

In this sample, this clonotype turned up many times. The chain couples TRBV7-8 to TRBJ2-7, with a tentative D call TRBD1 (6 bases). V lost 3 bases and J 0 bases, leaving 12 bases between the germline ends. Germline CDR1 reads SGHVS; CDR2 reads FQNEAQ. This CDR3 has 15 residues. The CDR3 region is CASSFGTTVSYEQYV. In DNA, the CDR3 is TGTGCCAGCAGCTTCGGGACAACTGTCTCCTACGAGCAGTACGTC.